What follows are 27 T cell receptor beta chains derived from one specimen sequenced in a study of T cell responses to AZD1222 COVID-19 vaccine (dated by TCRdb to 2020 to 2022). This specimen's time point label, interpreted: about 28 days (+/-7) after the second vaccine dose. Libraries came from the immunoSEQ multiplex PCR assay. Entries here come from immuneACCESS through TCRdb and include only in-frame sequences with V and J called. Some clones fail to appear in such tables; in the studies checked, an unresolved V gene covers under half of the shortfall, and the cause of the remainder is unknown. For this sample the table gives 110,000 or so clones, of which more than 85% were detected only once. The ten largest make up roughly 7% of the sample. Sequences were derived from peripheral blood, sampled 28 days after the second AZD1222 dose. Receptor source: an adult who received the AZD1222 COVID-19 vaccine.

J is TRBJ1-3 and V is TRBV5-1; the D gene is possibly TRBD1 (6 bases). The CDR3 extends over 14 amino acids. Trimming took off 4 bases at V and 4 bases at J, with 12 bases between the two ends. CDR1 SGHRS and CDR2 YFSETQ come from the germline V gene. CDR3 DNA sequence: TGCGCCAGCAGCCCCCGGGACACCGGAAACACCATATATTTT. Translation: CASSPRDTGNTIYF.

The rearrangement uses TRBV12-5 and TRBJ1-5, with 8 positions matching TRBD1. Germline CDR1 reads LGHNT; CDR2 reads FRNRAP. V was pared by 3 bases and J by 5 bases, with 6 bases of the junction left unmatched. The CDR3 runs 15 residues. DNA of the CDR3: TGTGCTAGTGGTTTCTCCTTGACAGGGGATCAGCCCCAGCATTTT. Translation gives CASGFSLTGDQPQHF.

This clone was seen a single time. The rearrangement uses TRBV19 and TRBJ2-7; no definite D call. Germline V gives CDR1 LNHDA, CDR2 SQIVND (reference sequence). The CDR3 runs to 14 residues. The V and J ends lost 4 bases and 0 bases respectively, with 10 bases between them. CDR3 bases: TGTGCCAGTAGTAACTCAGCAAACTCCTACGAGCAGTACTTC. Its protein product is CASSNSANSYEQYF.

This chain connects TRBV29-1 to TRBJ1-1; D remains unclear. Trimming shortened V by 3 bases and J by 1 base, and 12 bases separated the two germline ends. CDR3 length equals 14 residues. CDR1 is SQVTM and CDR2 is ANQGSEA in the germline V gene. The DNA for the CDR3 is TGCAGCGTTGACCGTTTGGCAGGGAACACTGAAGCTTTCTTT. This translates into CSVDRLAGNTEAFF.

The V and J genes are TRBV19 and TRBJ2-7; 9 positions match TRBD1. Germline CDR1 and CDR2: LNHDA and SQIVND (reference sequence). The CDR3 has 15 amino acids. V lost 5 bases and J lost 4; bases outside the gene matches: 9. This CDR3 is CASSHPGQGIYEQYF. Here the CDR3 DNA reads TGTGCCAGTAGTCATCCGGGACAGGGTATTTACGAGCAGTACTTC.

The chain is built from TRBV29-1 and TRBJ1-2, with 9 bases identical to TRBD1. Per the germline V gene, CDR1 is SQVTM and CDR2 is ANQGSEA. V lost 6 bases, J lost 8 bases, and 7 bases stayed unmatched. The CDR3 totals 12 residues. This CDR3 is CSVEDRGGGYTF. The CDR3 DNA is TGCAGCGTCGAGGACAGGGGCGGGGGCTACACCTTC.

The chain employs TRBV30 and TRBJ2-1; either TRBD1 or TRBD2 may fit D (5 bases each). This CDR3 region has 16 residues. Germline CDR1 reads GTSNPN; CDR2 reads SVGIG (reference sequence). Deletions cut 4 bases from V and 0 bases from J, with 16 bases between. DNA for the CDR3: TGTGCCTGGAATTCTCGGGGCTTAAGCTCCTACAATGAGCAGTTCTTC. Translation: CAWNSRGLSSYNEQFF.

The chain uses TRBV15 and TRBJ2-7; TRBD1 aligns across 7 bases. Germline trimming cut 5 bases from V and 0 bases from J; bases unmatched to any gene: 1. This CDR3 has 13 residues. Looked up from germline, CDR1 is LNHNV and CDR2 is YYDKDF (reference sequence). CDR3 sequence: CATSRDSSYEQYF. The CDR3 coding sequence is TGTGCCACCAGCCGGGACAGCTCCTACGAGCAGTACTTC.

This rearrangement joins TRBV11-3 to TRBJ2-2; D perhaps matches TRBD2 (5 bases). Between the trimmed V and J ends, which lost 5 bases and 4 bases, there was a span of 14 bases. CDR1 is SGHNT and CDR2 is YENEEA in the germline V gene. CDR3 length: 15 residues. Here the CDR3 DNA reads TGTGCCAGCAGCACACTACACGCGGGCACCGGGGAGCTGTTTTTT. Protein sequence: CASSTLHAGTGELFF.

V is TRBV29-1 and J is TRBJ1-1; D not certain. The germline V gene encodes CDR1 SQVTM and CDR2 ANQGSEA. V was shortened by 7 bases and J by 0 bases, with 6 bases between the two germline ends. The CDR3 length is 11 residues. The CDR3 loop is CSGGMNTEAFF. DNA for the CDR3: TGCAGCGGGGGTATGAACACTGAAGCTTTCTTT.

The chain combines TRBV11-1 with TRBJ2-7, with D tentatively TRBD1 or TRBD2 (5 bases each). The germline CDR1 and CDR2 sequences are SGHAT and FQDESV (reference sequence). V shed 1 base and J shed 6 bases, with 10 bases lying between them. The CDR3 length is 13 residues. The CDR3 DNA sequence: TGTGCCAGCAGCTTAGGGGACCGCTCCGAGCAGTACTTC. It specifies CASSLGDRSEQYF.

The chain joins TRBV3-1 (or the pseudogene TRBV3-2) to TRBJ1-6; a weak D match, TRBD1 (5 bases). Germline-derived CDR1 and CDR2 are LGHDT and YNNKEL (reference sequence). V lost 1 base, J lost 2 bases, and 9 bases lay in between. The CDR3 is made up of 16 amino acids. In DNA, the CDR3 is TGTGCCAGCAGCCAAGGAGTGGGGGCCTATAATTCACCCCTCCACTTT. It yields the protein CASSQGVGAYNSPLHF.

The rearrangement links TRBV5-4 to TRBJ2-5; D is unclear. The CDR3 has 14 amino acids. From germline, CDR1 is SGHNT and CDR2 YYREEE (reference sequence). The germline V and J ends were trimmed by 3 bases and 1 base, with 10 bases remaining between them. CDR3 sequence (DNA): TGTGCCAGCAGCTCCTATCTTGCCCAAGAGACCCAGTACTTC. It codes for CASSSYLAQETQYF. The whole variable domain, remainder taken from reference TRBV5-4 and TRBJ2-5, is ETGVTQSPTHLIKTRGQQVTLRCSSQSGHNTVSWYQQALGQGPQFIFQYYREEENGRGNFPPRFSGLQFPNYSSELNVNALELDDSALYLCASSSYLAQETQYFGPGTRLLVL.

The V call is TRBV10-3, the J call TRBJ1-1, with a possible D match to TRBD1 (5 bases). CDR3 length: 15 residues. The V end lost 4 bases, the J end lost 4 bases, and 16 bases lay between the germline ends. The germline V gene encodes CDR1 ENHRY and CDR2 SYGVKD. The CDR3, as DNA: TGTGCCATCAGTGCAGGGACGGCAGCTTTCACTGAAGCTTTCTTT. Translated, it gives CAISAGTAAFTEAFF.

The chain combines TRBV3-1 (or the pseudogene TRBV3-2) with TRBJ1-2; D is uncertain. V dropped 1 base and J dropped 5 bases, with 5 bases sitting between them. Germline V gene lookup returns CDR1 LGHDT and CDR2 YNNKEL (reference sequence). CDR3 size: 12 residues. CDR3 sequence (DNA): TGTGCCAGCAGCCAAGTCAGTTATGGCTACACCTTC. Residues: CASSQVSYGYTF.

This sequence joins TRBV7-6 and TRBJ2-7, with 13 bases aligning to TRBD2. Germline trimming cut 3 bases from V and 4 bases from J; bases unmatched to any gene: 12. Germline V gene sequence: CDR1 SGHVS, CDR2 FNYEAQ. The CDR3 is 18 residues long. The CDR3 DNA sequence: TGTGCCAGCAGCTTGGCTACTAGCGGGAGGGCCGGTGGGTACGAGCAGTACTTC. Amino acids: CASSLATSGRAGGYEQYF.

The gene calls are TRBV7-9 and TRBJ2-2; unclear D gene. Germline loops: CDR1 SEHNR, CDR2 FQNEAQ (reference sequence). The length of the CDR3 is 13 residues. The V gene lost 1 base and the J gene lost 6 bases, with 6 bases spanning the gap. CDR3 DNA: TGTGCCAGCAGCTTAGTAGGGCCCGGGGAGCTGTTTTTT. The encoded protein is CASSLVGPGELFF.

V usage is TRBV12-5 and J usage is TRBJ2-7, with D maybe TRBD1 (6 bases). CDR1 and CDR2 from the germline V gene are LGHNT and FRNRAP. Between the trimmed V and J ends, which lost 2 bases and 7 bases, there was a span of 18 bases. This CDR3 spans 15 amino acids. In DNA, the CDR3 is TGTGCTAGTGGTTTGATGGTCAGGGGTTTAGGGGAGCAGTACTTC. Protein product: CASGLMVRGLGEQYF.

The CDR3: CASSYGQGDEQYF. As DNA, the CDR3 is TGTGCCAGCAGTTACGGACAGGGGGACGAGCAGTACTTC. The chain carries TRBV6-6 and TRBJ2-7; TRBD1 agrees at 10 bases. Germline V lookup: CDR1 MNHNY, CDR2 SVGAGI (reference sequence). V lost 2 bases, J lost 5 bases, and 0 bases stayed unmatched. The CDR3 length is 13 residues.

V gene TRBV30 combines with J gene TRBJ2-3; D possibly corresponds to TRBD2 (6 bases). Germline V lookup: CDR1 GTSNPN, CDR2 SVGIG (reference sequence). The CDR3 loop spans 13 amino acids. V lost 3 bases and J lost 0, with 7 bases in between. CDR3 in amino acids: CAWREGSTDTQYF. The CDR3 bases are TGTGCCTGGAGGGAGGGGAGCACAGATACGCAGTATTTT.

The chain carries TRBV9 and TRBJ1-1; TRBD1 matches at 7 bases. The CDR3 contains 14 residues. CDR1 is SGDLS and CDR2 is YYNGEE in the germline V gene. Trimming took 4 bases from V and 1 from J; bases not matched to a gene: 4. The CDR3 DNA reads TGTGCCAGCAGCCCACAGGGGACGAACACTGAAGCTTTCTTT. Its translation: CASSPQGTNTEAFF.

The chain joins TRBV19 to TRBJ2-2; D unclear. Per the germline V gene, CDR1 is LNHDA and CDR2 is SQIVND (reference sequence). Trimming removed 3 bases from V and 5 bases from J, with 16 bases in between. This CDR3 comprises 16 residues. The CDR3 reads CASSIKAGGGTGELFF. CDR3 bases: TGTGCCAGTAGTATCAAGGCAGGTGGTGGGACCGGGGAGCTGTTTTTT.

J is TRBJ2-7 and V is TRBV14; D gene uncertain. Looked up from germline, CDR1 is SGHDN and CDR2 is FVKESK. The V end lost 1 base, the J end lost 2 bases, and 15 bases lay between the germline ends. The CDR3 consists of 16 residues. CDR3 loop: CASSQVMGNAAYEQYF. CDR3 nucleotides: TGTGCCAGCAGCCAAGTTATGGGGAATGCGGCCTACGAGCAGTACTTC.

Details on this clone: Relative to the germline gene, one junction end is altered; a read error may explain this. V is TRBV7-7 and J is TRBJ1-2; 8 positions match TRBD1. The CDR3 sequence is 16 residues long. The germline V gene encodes CDR1 SSHAT and CDR2 FNYEAQ (reference sequence). The CDR3: CASSLARTGLNYGYTF. DNA for the CDR3: TGTGCTAGCAGCTTAGCCCGGACAGGGCTTAACTATGGCTACACCTTC.

The V call is TRBV6-2 or TRBV6-3, the J call TRBJ2-7, with unresolved D. CDR1 and CDR2 (germline): MNHEY, SVGEGT. Trimming took off 0 bases at V and 3 bases at J, with 9 bases between the two ends. The CDR3 loop spans 14 amino acids. CDR3: CASSYSIQRYEQYF. The CDR3 bases are TGTGCCAGCAGTTACTCGATACAGCGCTACGAGCAGTACTTC.

This sequence joins TRBV28 and TRBJ2-7; D may be TRBD1 (6 bases). The CDR3 has 13 residues. From germline, CDR1 is MDHEN and CDR2 SYDVKM. Trimming left V 3 bases short and J 2 bases short, with 8 bases between. The CDR3 spells CASSLGAPYEQYF. In DNA form, the CDR3 reads TGTGCCAGCAGTTTGGGGGCACCCTACGAGCAGTACTTC.

Details on this clone: This CDR3 is also generated by other DNA sequences in the sample. The V and J genes are TRBV5-1 and TRBJ1-5, with D maybe TRBD1 (5 bases). Per the germline V gene, CDR1 is SGHRS and CDR2 is YFSETQ. The V gene lost 0 bases and the J gene lost 4 bases, with 11 bases spanning the gap. The CDR3 runs to 15 residues. The CDR3 bases are TGCGCCAGCAGCTTGGCCGGGCAGGGTAATCAGCCCCAGCATTTT. Residues: CASSLAGQGNQPQHF. Full variable domain (outside the CDR3, taken from reference TRBV5-1 and TRBJ1-5): KAGVTQTPRYLIKTRGQQVTLSCSPISGHRSVSWYQQTPGQGLQFLFEYFSETQRNKGNFPGRFSGRQFSNSRSEMNVSTLELGDSALYLCASSLAGQGNQPQHFGDGTRLSIL.